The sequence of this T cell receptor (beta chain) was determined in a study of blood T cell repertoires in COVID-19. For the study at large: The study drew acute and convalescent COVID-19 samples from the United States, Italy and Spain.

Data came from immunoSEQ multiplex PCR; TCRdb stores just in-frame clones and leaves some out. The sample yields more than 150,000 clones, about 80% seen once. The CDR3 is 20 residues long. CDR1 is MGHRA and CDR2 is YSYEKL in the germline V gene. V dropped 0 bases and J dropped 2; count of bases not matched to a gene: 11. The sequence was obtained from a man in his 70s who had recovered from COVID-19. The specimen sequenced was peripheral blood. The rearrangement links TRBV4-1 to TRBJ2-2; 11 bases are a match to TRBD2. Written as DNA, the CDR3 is TGCGCCAGCAGCCAAGATAGCGGTCTAGCGGGAGGCCGCAACACCGGGGAGCTGTTTTTT. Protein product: CASSQDSGLAGGRNTGELFF.